This T cell receptor beta chain comes out of a study of blood T cells in healthy people across ages (dated by TCRdb to the mid-2010s). About the investigation overall: Template switching captured roughly one uniquely barcoded TCR beta cDNA molecule per two T cells in model experiments. The study measured age-related changes in TCR beta repertoire diversity using deep sequencing normalized with unique cDNA molecular identifiers. The donors were divided into four age groups: young (average approximately 17 years), middle-aged (about 40), aged (approximately 62) and long-lived (82). For two donors (one aged 18 to 30 and one aged 80 or older), the study analyzed two additional independent replicas of 1 million unique cDNA reads from the same blood draw. To avoid experimental bias, donors of different ages were spread randomly across the sequencing lanes. Broad study findings and their caveats: The CMV infection status of donors was not known, potentially confounding age-related changes in expanded clonotypes. Estimates of total diversity based on one million sequenced T cells were regarded as lower bounds and as underestimates. The long-lived group showed more naive CD4+ T cells, fewer expanded clones and increased TCR diversity than the aged group, suggesting age selection. Observed TCR beta diversity correlated strongly with the percentage of naive T cells measured by flow cytometry. Observed TCR beta diversity per million T cells fell roughly linearly with age, and a significant reduction was already apparent by age roughly 40. Bulk unsorted PBMC profiling prevented conclusive comparison of naive and antigen-experienced compartments.

The library was built by means of 5' RACE. This sample was sequenced with an Illumina HiSeq 2500. The second PCR ran for about 6 to 12 cycles and used a J-beta primer mix along with a sample-barcoded 5' primer. A template-switch 5' adaptor carrying 12 random nucleotides introduced a unique molecular identifier onto each TCR beta cDNA molecule. At least 2.5 million CDR3-containing paired-end reads were obtained from each sample. First-strand cDNA was synthesized from all RNA with the Mint cDNA synthesis kit, primed by a TRBC-specific oligonucleotide. Following uracil-DNA glycosylase treatment, all cDNA underwent a first 18-cycle PCR with the universal primers M1SS and BC2_uni_R. The published analysis was carried out like this. For normalization, 1 million high-quality reads, each with a distinct molecular identifier, were randomly selected from each sample. Instead of being binned into consensus sequences, reads with shared molecular identifiers were discarded. MiTCR, with a Q25 quality threshold and the strictest error-elimination algorithm, was used for CDR3 identification, clonotype clustering and error correction. Lower-bound total TCR beta diversity was estimated with a nonparametric unseen species model using Euler transformation. TCRdb trimmed the raw reads at Q25, called clones with MiXCR and kept productive beta chains. Entries are consolidated by CDR3 protein sequence, retaining the most common genes and DNA. The V and J calls and clone size are TCRdb's, not the authors'. The sample has about 1.6 million distinct CDR3 sequences on record, roughly 32% of them singletons. Jointly, the top ten make up about 11% of the sample.

V is clipped by 7 bases and J by 2 bases, and the sequence between their germline boundaries is 17 bases long. The CDR3 goes from the cysteine to the phenylalanine over 15 residues. The kept DNA is CDR3 alone, 45 bases in frame from the first base. In this sample, this clonotype turned up a few times. The antigen this receptor binds is unknown. No much larger clone exists at a distance of one base, and base qualities are not known. The roughly 38 donors, aged 6 to 90 years, were systemically healthy Caucasian individuals from Russia. Around 9.9 milliliters of peripheral blood were collected from each donor into EDTA-treated Vacutainer tubes. PBMCs were isolated by Ficoll-Paque density-gradient centrifugation, with at least 7 million obtained per sample. Trizol reagent was used to extract total RNA from PBMCs, with at least 5.5 micrograms per sample. For every donor, flow cytometry on a PBMC aliquot measured the percentage of naive CD45RAhigh/CD27high T cells.

The receptor was isolated from a woman aged 25 to 45 in good health. The source material was blood. The sequence links TRBV12-3 or TRBV12-4 to TRBJ2-5, with a tentative D gene TRBD2 over 6 matching bases. The CDR3 region: CASTHSYGTQETQYF. In nucleotides, the sequence is TGTGCCAGCACCCATTCCTACGGGACTCAAGAGACCCAGTACTTC.